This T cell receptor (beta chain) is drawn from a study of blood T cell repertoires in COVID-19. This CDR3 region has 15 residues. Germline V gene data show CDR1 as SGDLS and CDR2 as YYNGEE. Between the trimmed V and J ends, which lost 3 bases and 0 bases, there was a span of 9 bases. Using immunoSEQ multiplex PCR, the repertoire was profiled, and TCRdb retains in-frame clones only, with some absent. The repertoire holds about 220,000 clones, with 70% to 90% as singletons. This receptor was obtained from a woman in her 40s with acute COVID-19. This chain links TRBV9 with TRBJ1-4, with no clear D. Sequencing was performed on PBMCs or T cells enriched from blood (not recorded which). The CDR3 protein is CASSAGLATNEKLFF. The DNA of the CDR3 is TGTGCCAGCAGCGCAGGCCTTGCAACTAATGAAAAACTGTTTTTT. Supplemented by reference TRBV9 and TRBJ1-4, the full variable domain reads DSGVTQTPKHLITATGQRVTLRCSPRSGDLSVYWYQQSLDQGLQFLIQYYNGEERAKGNILERFSAQQFPDLHSELNLSSLELGDSALYFCASSAGLATNEKLFFGSGTQLSVL.